The clone carrying this TCR beta chain was counted ten times or more. Antigen: not known. V was clipped by 4 bases and J by 5 bases; unmatched bases: 7. The V gene's germline CDR1 is SGHRS and CDR2 YFSETQ. The CDR3 has 15 residues. The entry originates in a study of spatial heterogeneity in lung cancer. Stated time point: sample taken at primary tumor resection. Findings of the study overall: Counts of expanded alpha and beta TCRs within tumors tracked the tumor nonsynonymous mutation count.

TCRdb recomputed calls from the 5' RACE reads with MiXCR, one row per CDR3 protein. The sample lists about 27,000 distinct CDR3 sequences, approximately 6.9% occurring once. The chain combines TRBV5-1 with TRBJ1-5; 9 bases are a match to TRBD1. Material: lung tumor tissue, obtained at surgery. The sequence came from a male donor with early-stage non-small cell lung cancer. This chain's CDR3 is CASSPDGTGYQPQHF. The CDR3 DNA sequence: TGCGCCAGCAGCCCAGATGGGACAGGGTATCAGCCCCAGCATTTT.